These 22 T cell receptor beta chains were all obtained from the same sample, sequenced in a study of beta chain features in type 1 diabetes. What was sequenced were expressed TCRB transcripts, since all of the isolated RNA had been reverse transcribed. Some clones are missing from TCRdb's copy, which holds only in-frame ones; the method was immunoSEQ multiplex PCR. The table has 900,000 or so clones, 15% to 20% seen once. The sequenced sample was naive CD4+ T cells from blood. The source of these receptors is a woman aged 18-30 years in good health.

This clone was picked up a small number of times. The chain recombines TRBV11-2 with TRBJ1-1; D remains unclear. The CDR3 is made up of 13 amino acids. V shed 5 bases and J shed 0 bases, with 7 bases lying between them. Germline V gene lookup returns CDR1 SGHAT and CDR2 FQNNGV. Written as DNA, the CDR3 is TGTGCCAGCAGCGAATCCTTGAACACTGAAGCTTTCTTT. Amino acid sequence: CASSESLNTEAFF.

The CDR3 here is CASRSGTGGFNEQFF. In nucleotides, the CDR3 is TGTGCCAGCAGGTCCGGGACAGGGGGCTTCAATGAGCAGTTCTTC. The genes are TRBV6-6 and TRBJ2-1; 12 positions agree with TRBD1. V was clipped by 6 bases and J by 6 bases; unmatched bases: 6. The CDR3 has 15 residues. Germline V CDR1 and CDR2: MNHNY, SVGAGI (reference sequence).

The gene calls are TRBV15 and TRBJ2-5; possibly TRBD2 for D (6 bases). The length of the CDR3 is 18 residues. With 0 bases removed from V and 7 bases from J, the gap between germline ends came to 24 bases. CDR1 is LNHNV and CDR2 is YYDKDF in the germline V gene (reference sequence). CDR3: CATSRDLMAGPGRGTQYF. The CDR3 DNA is TGTGCCACCAGCAGAGATTTAATGGCGGGACCCGGCCGGGGGACCCAGTACTTC. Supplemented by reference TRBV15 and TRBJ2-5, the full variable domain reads DAMVIQNPRYQVTQFGKPVTLSCSQTLNHNVMYWYQQKSSQAPKLLFHYYDKDFNNEADTPDNFQSRRPNTSFCFLDIRSPGLGDTAMYLCATSRDLMAGPGRGTQYFGPGTRLLVL.

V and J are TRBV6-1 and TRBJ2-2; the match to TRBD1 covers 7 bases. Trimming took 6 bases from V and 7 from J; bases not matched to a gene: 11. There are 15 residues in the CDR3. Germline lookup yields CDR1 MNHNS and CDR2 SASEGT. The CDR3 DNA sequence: TGTGCCAGCAGGGTACTCGACAGGGTTGGCGGGGAGCTGTTTTTT. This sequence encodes CASRVLDRVGGELFF.

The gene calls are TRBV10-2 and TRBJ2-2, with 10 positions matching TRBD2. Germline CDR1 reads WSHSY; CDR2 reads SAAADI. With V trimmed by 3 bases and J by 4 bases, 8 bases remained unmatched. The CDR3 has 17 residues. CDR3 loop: CASSDWLAGVSTGELFF. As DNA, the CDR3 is TGCGCCAGCAGTGATTGGCTAGCGGGAGTTAGCACCGGGGAGCTGTTTTTT.

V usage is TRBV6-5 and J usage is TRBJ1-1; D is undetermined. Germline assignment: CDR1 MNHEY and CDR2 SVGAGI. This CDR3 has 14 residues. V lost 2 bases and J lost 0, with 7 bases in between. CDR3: CASSYEDLNTEAFF. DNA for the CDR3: TGTGCCAGCAGTTACGAGGACCTGAACACTGAAGCTTTCTTT.

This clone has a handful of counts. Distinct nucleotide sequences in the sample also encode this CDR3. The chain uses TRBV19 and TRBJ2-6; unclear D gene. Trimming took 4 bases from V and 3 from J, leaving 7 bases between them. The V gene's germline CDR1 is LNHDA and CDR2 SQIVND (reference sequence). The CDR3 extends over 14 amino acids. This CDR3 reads CASSSGVGANVLTF. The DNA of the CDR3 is TGTGCCAGTAGTAGTGGAGTTGGGGCCAACGTCCTGACTTTC.

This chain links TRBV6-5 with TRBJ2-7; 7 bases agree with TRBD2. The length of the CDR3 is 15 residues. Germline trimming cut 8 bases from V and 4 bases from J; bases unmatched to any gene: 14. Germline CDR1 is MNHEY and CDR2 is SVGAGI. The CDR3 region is CASRVGSSGGYEQYF. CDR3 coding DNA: TGTGCCAGCCGCGTAGGATCCTCGGGGGGTTACGAGCAGTACTTC.

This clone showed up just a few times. In DNA, the CDR3 is TGCGCCAGCAGCTTGGGGTCCATCGCCATCTTCCGGCAGGGGATCGGCGAGCAGTACTTC. Translated: CASSLGSIAIFRQGIGEQYF. The J gene is TRBJ2-7, the V gene TRBV5-1; a weak D match, TRBD1 (6 bases). The CDR3 totals 20 residues. V lost 0 bases and J lost 6, with 31 bases in between. Germline CDR1 and CDR2: SGHRS and YFSETQ.

The CDR3, as DNA: TGTGCCATCAGTGAGTCCCCTCCGACCCAGTACTTC. It specifies CAISESPPTQYF. The chain combines TRBV10-3 with TRBJ2-5; D gene uncertain. The CDR3 has 12 residues. V lost 0 bases and J lost 7, with 6 bases in between. Germline V gene sequence: CDR1 ENHRY, CDR2 SYGVKD.

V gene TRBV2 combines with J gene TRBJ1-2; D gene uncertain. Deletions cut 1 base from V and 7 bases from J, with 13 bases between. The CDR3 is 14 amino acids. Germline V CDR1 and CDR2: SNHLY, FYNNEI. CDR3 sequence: CASSEDRGLGGYTF. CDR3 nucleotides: TGTGCCAGCAGTGAAGACCGCGGGCTGGGTGGCTACACCTTC.

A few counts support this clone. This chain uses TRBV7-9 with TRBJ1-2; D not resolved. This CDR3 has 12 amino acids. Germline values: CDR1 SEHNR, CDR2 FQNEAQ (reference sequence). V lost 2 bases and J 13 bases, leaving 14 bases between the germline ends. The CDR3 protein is CASSLLGGFGTF. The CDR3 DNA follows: TGTGCCAGCAGCTTACTGGGAGGATTTGGCACCTTC.

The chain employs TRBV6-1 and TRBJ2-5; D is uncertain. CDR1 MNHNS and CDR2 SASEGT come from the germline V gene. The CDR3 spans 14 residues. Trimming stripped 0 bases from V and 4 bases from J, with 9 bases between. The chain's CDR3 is CASSEAWSLETQYF. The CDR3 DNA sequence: TGTGCCAGCAGTGAAGCATGGAGTCTAGAGACCCAGTACTTC.

The CDR3 protein is CASSLGTLATNEKLFF. The CDR3 DNA follows: TGTGCCAGCAGCCTCGGGACGTTGGCAACTAATGAAAAACTGTTTTTT. V and J are TRBV7-2 and TRBJ1-4; TRBD1 is a possible D gene (5 bases). The V end was cut by 5 bases, the J end by 0 bases, with 13 bases between. This CDR3 spans 16 amino acids. CDR1 is SGHTA, CDR2 FQGNSA, per germline.

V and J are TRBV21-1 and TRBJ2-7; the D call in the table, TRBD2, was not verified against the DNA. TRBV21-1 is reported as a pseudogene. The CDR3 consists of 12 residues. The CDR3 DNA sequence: TGTGCCAGCACCCCGTCTAGAGGCGAGCAGTACTTC. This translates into CASTPSRGEQYF.

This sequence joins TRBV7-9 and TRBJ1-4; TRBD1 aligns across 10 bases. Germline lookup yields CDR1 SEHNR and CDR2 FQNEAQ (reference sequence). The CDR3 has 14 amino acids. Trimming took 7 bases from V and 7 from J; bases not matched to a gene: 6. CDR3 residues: CASKKDRGFEKLFF. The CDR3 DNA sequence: TGTGCCAGCAAAAAGGACAGGGGGTTTGAAAAACTGTTTTTT. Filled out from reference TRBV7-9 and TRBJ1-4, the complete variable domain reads DTGVSQNPRHKITKRGQNVTFRCDPISEHNRLYWYRQTLGQGPEFLTYFQNEAQLEKSRLLSDRFSAERPKGSFSTLEIQRTEQGDSAMYLCASKKDRGFEKLFFGSGTQLSVL.

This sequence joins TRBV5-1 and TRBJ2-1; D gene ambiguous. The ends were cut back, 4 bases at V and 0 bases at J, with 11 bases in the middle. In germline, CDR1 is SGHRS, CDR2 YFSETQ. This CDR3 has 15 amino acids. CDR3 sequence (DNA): TGCGCCAGCAGCAAGGTGGCAGGCTCCTACAATGAGCAGTTCTTC. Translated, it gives CASSKVAGSYNEQFF.

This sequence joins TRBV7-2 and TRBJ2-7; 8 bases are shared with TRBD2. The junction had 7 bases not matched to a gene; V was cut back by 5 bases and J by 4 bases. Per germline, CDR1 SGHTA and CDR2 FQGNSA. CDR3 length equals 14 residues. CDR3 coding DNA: TGTGCCAGCAGCACTAGCGCGGGAGGTTACGAGCAGTACTTC. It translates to CASSTSAGGYEQYF.

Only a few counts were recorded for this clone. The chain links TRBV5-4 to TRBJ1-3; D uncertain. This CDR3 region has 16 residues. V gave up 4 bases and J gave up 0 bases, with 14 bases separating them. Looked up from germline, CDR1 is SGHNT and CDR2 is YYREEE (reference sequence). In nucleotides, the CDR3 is TGTGCCAGCAGCACCGGACGGACGAGCTCTGGAAACACCATATATTTT. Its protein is CASSTGRTSSGNTIYF.

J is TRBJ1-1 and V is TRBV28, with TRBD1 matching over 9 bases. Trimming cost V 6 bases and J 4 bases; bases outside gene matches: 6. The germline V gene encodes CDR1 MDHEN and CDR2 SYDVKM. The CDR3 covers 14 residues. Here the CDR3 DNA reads TGTGCCAGCAGAAGGACAGGGGTTAGCACTGAAGCTTTCTTT. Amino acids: CASRRTGVSTEAFF.

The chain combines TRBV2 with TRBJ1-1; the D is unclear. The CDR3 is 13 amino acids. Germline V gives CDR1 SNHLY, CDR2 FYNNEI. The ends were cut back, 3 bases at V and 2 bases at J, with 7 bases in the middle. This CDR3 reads CASSEWRNTEAFF. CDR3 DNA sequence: TGTGCCAGCAGTGAGTGGAGAAACACTGAAGCTTTCTTT.

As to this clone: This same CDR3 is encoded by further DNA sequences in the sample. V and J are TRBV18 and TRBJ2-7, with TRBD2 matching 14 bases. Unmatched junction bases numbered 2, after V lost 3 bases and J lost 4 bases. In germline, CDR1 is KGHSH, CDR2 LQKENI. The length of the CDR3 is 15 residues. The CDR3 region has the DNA TGTGCCAGCTCACCGGGACTAGCGGGAGTGTACGAGCAGTACTTC. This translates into CASSPGLAGVYEQYF.